This T cell receptor (beta chain) was captured in a study of blood T cells in healthy people across ages. Primers used in a second PCR of about 6 to 12 cycles were a sample-barcoded 5' primer and a J-beta primer mix. TCRdb independently ran MiXCR on the 5' RACE reads; one entry per CDR3 protein. The table shows roughly 790,000 distinct CDR3 sequences, with roughly 44% occurring only once. There are a few counts of this clonotype. This CDR3 comprises 14 residues. CDR1 and CDR2 from the germline V gene are DFQATT and SNEGSKA (reference sequence). With 3 bases removed from V and 3 bases from J, the gap between germline ends came to 13 bases.

This TCR came from a woman aged 55-69 years in good health. The chain uses TRBV20-1 and TRBJ2-3, with D possibly being TRBD1 (5 bases). The sequenced sample consisted of blood. This CDR3 reads CSARTTVGTDTQYF. CDR3 bases: TGCAGTGCTAGGACGACAGTAGGGACAGATACGCAGTATTTT.